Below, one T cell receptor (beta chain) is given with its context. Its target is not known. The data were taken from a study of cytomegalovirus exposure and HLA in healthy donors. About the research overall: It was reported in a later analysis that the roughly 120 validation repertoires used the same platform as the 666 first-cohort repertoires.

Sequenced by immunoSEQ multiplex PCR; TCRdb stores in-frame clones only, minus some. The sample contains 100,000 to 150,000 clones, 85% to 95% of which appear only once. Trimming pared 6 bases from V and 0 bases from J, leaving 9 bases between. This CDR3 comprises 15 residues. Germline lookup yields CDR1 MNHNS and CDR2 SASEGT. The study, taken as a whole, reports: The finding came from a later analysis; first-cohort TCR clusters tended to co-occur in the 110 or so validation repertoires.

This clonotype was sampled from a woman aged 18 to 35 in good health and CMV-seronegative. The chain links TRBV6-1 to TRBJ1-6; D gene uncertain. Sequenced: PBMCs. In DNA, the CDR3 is TGTGCCAGCAGCCTAGGGAGCTCCTATAATTCACCCCTCCACTTT. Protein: CASSLGSSYNSPLHF.